This T cell receptor beta chain was sequenced for a study of blood T cell repertoires in COVID-19. Whole-study context: Nucleic acid was either cDNA or gDNA, and it came from T cells, B-cell-depleted T cells, or PBMCs.

In the authors' methods: The authors estimated nucleated cell counts from reference gene primer amplification. Sequencing used immunoSEQ multiplex PCR; TCRdb keeps in-frame clones, though not all of them. That table furnishes V, J and clone size, whereas the DNA furnished D and trimming. The sample holds more than 55,000 clones, 70% to 80% seen once. The V gene's germline CDR1 is SGHDN and CDR2 FVKESK. This CDR3 region has 14 residues. V was clipped by 1 base and J by 6 bases, with 13 bases between them. The receptor was isolated from a human donor in a cohort sampled during active COVID-19. The rearrangement joins TRBV14 to TRBJ2-7; D gene uncertain. The sequencing sample was made of peripheral blood. The CDR3 sequence is CASSQGAPGSEQYF. DNA of the CDR3: TGTGCCAGCAGCCAAGGGGCCCCAGGCTCCGAGCAGTACTTC. Using reference TRBV14 and TRBJ2-7 for the parts outside the CDR3, the full variable domain is EAGVTQFPSHSVIEKGQTVTLRCDPISGHDNLYWYRRVMGKEIKFLLHFVKESKQDESGMPNNRFLAERTGGTYSTLKVQPAELEDSGVYFCASSQGAPGSEQYFGPGTRLTVT.